The 14 T cell receptor beta chains below were found in one sample sequenced in a study of Tregs in tolerant kidney transplant recipients. Assay: immunoSEQ multiplex PCR; the TCRdb copy retains only in-frame clones and omits some. The sample records about 72,000 clones, roughly 92% being singletons. Material: CD8+ T cells from blood, obtained before the transplant. The receptors shown here come from a human donor who received a combined kidney and bone marrow transplant.

The gene calls are TRBV9 and TRBJ1-2; D may be TRBD1 (5 bases). The ends were cut back, 4 bases at V and 2 bases at J, with 9 bases in the middle. CDR3 size: 13 residues. Germline V gives CDR1 SGDLS, CDR2 YYNGEE. The CDR3 nucleotides are TGTGCCAGCAGCCTCCGACAGAACTATGGCTACACCTTC. Translated: CASSLRQNYGYTF.

As regards this clone: The DNA is omitted, as the CDR3 cannot be located on it reliably, and the CDR3 follows TCRdb's listing. The chain joins TRBV2 to TRBJ2-7; no check of the table's D call, TRBD1, against the DNA was made. The germline CDR1 and CDR2 sequences are SNHLY and FYNNEI. The CDR3 is 13 amino acids long, termini counted. This CDR3 reads CASILAGGNEQYF.

The V and J genes are TRBV27 and TRBJ2-1, with D tentatively TRBD1 (6 bases). The CDR3 extends over 14 amino acids. Trimming cost V 3 bases and J 2 bases, with 8 bases left between them. Germline V gene sequence: CDR1 MNHEY, CDR2 SMNVEV (reference sequence). The CDR3 coding sequence is TGTGCCAGCAGTTTTGGGGGCACCTACAATGAGCAGTTCTTC. Amino acid sequence: CASSFGGTYNEQFF.

The chain has TRBV9 and TRBJ2-7, with 9 bases aligning to TRBD1. CDR1 SGDLS and CDR2 YYNGEE come from the germline V gene. The V and J ends lost 2 bases and 0 bases, in that order; junction bases with no gene match: 3. The CDR3 length is 15 residues. This chain's CDR3 is CASSVGTGLSYEQYF. CDR3 nucleotide sequence: TGTGCCAGCAGCGTCGGGACAGGGCTCTCCTACGAGCAGTACTTC.

The genes are TRBV5-5 and TRBJ1-5; D gene unclear. Germline CDR1 reads SGHKS; CDR2 reads YYEKEE (reference sequence). The length of the CDR3 is 13 residues. With 2 bases removed from V and 3 bases from J, the gap between germline ends came to 6 bases. The CDR3 nucleotides are TGTGCCAGCAGCTTTATGGCCAATCAGCCCCAGCATTTT. This sequence encodes CASSFMANQPQHF.

The chain employs TRBV30 and TRBJ2-5; tentatively, D is TRBD1 (5 bases). Per the germline V gene, CDR1 is GTSNPN and CDR2 is SVGIG (reference sequence). The V and J ends lost 1 base and 5 bases respectively, with 11 bases between them. The length of the CDR3 is 13 residues. The CDR3 reads CAWSEGVGETQYF. CDR3 DNA sequence: TGTGCCTGGAGTGAAGGGGTTGGGGAGACCCAGTACTTC.

The V call is TRBV19, the J call TRBJ2-7; weak D call: TRBD2 (6 bases). Trimming removed 3 bases at V and 4 bases at J, with 16 bases between. Germline V CDR1 and CDR2: LNHDA, SQIVND (reference sequence). CDR3 size: 15 residues. The CDR3 loop is CASSIAGRRSYEQYF. CDR3 in DNA: TGTGCCAGTAGTATTGCGGGGCGACGGTCGTACGAGCAGTACTTC. Using reference TRBV19 and TRBJ2-7 for the parts outside the CDR3, the full variable domain is DGGITQSPKYLFRKEGQNVTLSCEQNLNHDAMYWYRQDPGQGLRLIYYSQIVNDFQKGDIAEGYSVSREKKESFPLTVTSAQKNPTAFYLCASSIAGRRSYEQYFGPGTRLTVT.

The chain uses TRBV27 and TRBJ2-1, with 14 positions matching TRBD2. CDR1 MNHEY and CDR2 SMNVEV come from the germline V gene (reference sequence). CDR3 length equals 17 residues. After removal of 5 bases from V and 0 bases from J, the junction contained 3 bases not matched to a gene. The CDR3 loop is CASSGTSGRSSYNEQFF. The DNA of the CDR3 is TGTGCCAGCAGTGGGACTAGCGGGAGAAGCTCCTACAATGAGCAGTTCTTC.

The rearrangement links TRBV11-2 to TRBJ2-5, with 9 bases that match TRBD2. This CDR3 comprises 16 residues. CDR1 is SGHAT, CDR2 FQNNGV, per germline. Losses at the gene ends were 3 bases for V and 3 bases for J; bases not matched to a gene: 8. Here the CDR3 DNA reads TGTGCCAGCAGCTTTACGCTAGCGGGAACTGAAGAGACCCAGTACTTC. As protein: CASSFTLAGTEETQYF.

The chain is built from TRBV4-1 and TRBJ1-2; D not certain. CDR3 length: 15 amino acids. The V gene's germline CDR1 is MGHRA and CDR2 YSYEKL. With 0 bases removed from V and 1 base from J, the gap between germline ends came to 9 bases. The CDR3 region is CASSQDSGFNYGYTF. In nucleotides, the CDR3 is TGCGCCAGCAGCCAAGATAGCGGCTTTAACTATGGCTACACCTTC.

This clone was seen just once. V gene TRBV13 combines with J gene TRBJ2-7; D unresolved. Trimming removed 3 bases from V and 5 bases from J, with 17 bases in between. The CDR3 length is 15 residues. Germline V lookup: CDR1 PRHDT, CDR2 FYEKMQ (reference sequence). CDR3 DNA: TGTGCCAGCAGCTTGTTCGGTACCGCCCGGGACGAGCAGTACTTC. Encoded protein: CASSLFGTARDEQYF.

This sequence joins TRBV4-1 and TRBJ2-2; D might be TRBD1 (6 bases). Trimming removed 1 base from V and 5 bases from J, with 11 bases in between. Germline lookup yields CDR1 MGHRA and CDR2 YSYEKL. This CDR3 comprises 15 residues. In DNA form, the CDR3 reads TGCGCCAGCAGCCAAGTGGCAGGGGATACCGGGGAGCTGTTTTTT. Encoded protein: CASSQVAGDTGELFF.

The chain couples TRBV5-6 to TRBJ2-7, with 8 bases fitting TRBD1. Germline CDR1 SGHDT, CDR2 YYEEEE. Losses at the gene ends were 2 bases for V and 4 bases for J; bases not matched to a gene: 8. This CDR3 is built from 15 residues. The CDR3 nucleotides are TGTGCCAGCAGCTTACAGGGGGGCTCATTATACGAGCAGTACTTC. Protein sequence: CASSLQGGSLYEQYF.

The chain joins TRBV7-6 to TRBJ2-1, with 7 positions matching TRBD2. CDR1 is SGHVS and CDR2 is FNYEAQ in the germline V gene. The CDR3 sequence is 16 residues long. J was trimmed by 1 base and V by 2 bases; bases with no gene match: 5. CDR3 bases: TGTGCCAGCAGCTTATTGGGCGGGGGTTCCTACAATGAGCAGTTCTTC. This encodes CASSLLGGGSYNEQFF.